What follows is one T cell receptor (beta chain) and its context. As processed by the authors: The authors estimated nucleated cell counts from reference gene primer amplification. Libraries were prepared by immunoSEQ multiplex PCR; TCRdb keeps only in-frame clonotypes and omits some of them. V, J and clone size reflect that table, while D and trimming were determined from the DNA. The table shows hundreds of thousands of clones, with roughly 87% occurring only once. The sample originates from a study of blood T cell repertoires in COVID-19. As for the study in general: Researchers got acute and convalescent COVID-19 samples from the United States, Italy and Spain. T cells, B-cell-depleted T cells, or PBMCs supplied cDNA or gDNA.

The V and J ends lost 7 bases and 1 base respectively, with 10 bases between them. The V gene's germline CDR1 is LGHNT and CDR2 FRNRAP. This CDR3 spans 13 amino acids. The clonotype comes from a woman aged 40 to 49 who had recovered from COVID-19. Specimen: PBMCs or T cells enriched from blood (not recorded which). The chain couples TRBV12-5 to TRBJ1-2, with a weak D call TRBD1 (6 bases). Written as DNA, the CDR3 is TGTGCTAGTGCCGGGACAAATAACTATGGCTACACCTTC. Protein product: CASAGTNNYGYTF.